These T cell receptor beta chains were read from a single sample in a study of low-dose radiotherapy and immunotherapy resistance in tumors. TCRdb re-called the reads with MiXCR, one entry per CDR3 protein. Of tens of thousands of distinct CDR3 sequences detected, approximately 31% appear once; the ten largest clones hold around 10%. This sample comprised PBMCs, obtained before treatment. The receptors originated from a female donor with ovarian cancer. CDR3s include the opening cysteine and the closing phenylalanine or tryptophan.

V: TRBV6-5
J: TRBJ2-2
CDR3: CASSPWRTGELFFF

V: TRBV5-1
J: TRBJ2-1
CDR3: CASSLTSVGGNEQFF

V: TRBV7-8
J: TRBJ2-2
CDR3: CASSAPGGGDFPGELFF

V: TRBV11-3
J: TRBJ2-5
CDR3: CASSFGTETQYF

V: TRBV20-1
J: TRBJ1-2
CDR3: CSARLDVYGYTF

V: TRBV6-2/TRBV6-3
J: TRBJ2-6
CDR3: CASSSGLASGANVLTF

V: TRBV20-1
J: TRBJ2-7
CDR3: CSARGGAYEQYF

V: TRBV12-3/TRBV12-4
J: TRBJ1-5
CDR3: CASSFDGQINQPQLF

V: TRBV30
J: TRBJ2-7
CDR3: CAWSELLGGSEQYF

V: TRBV7-2
J: TRBJ2-7
CDR3: CASSLRALQSSYEQYF

V: TRBV4-3
J: TRBJ2-5
CDR3: CASSQDLGQGQETQYF

V: TRBV10-2
J: TRBJ2-1
CDR3: CASRIAGRTYNEQFF

V: TRBV24-1
J: TRBJ2-1
CDR3: CATSGQDRNNEQFF

V: TRBV14
J: TRBJ2-1
CDR3: CASSHPTVYEQFF

V: TRBV12-3/TRBV12-4
J: TRBJ1-5
CDR3: CASSRGTEDQPQHF

V: TRBV29-1
J: TRBJ2-3
CDR3: CSVEVPTSGADWADTQYF

V: TRBV7-9
J: TRBJ1-5
CDR3: CASSADRHRGPQHF

V: TRBV6-2/TRBV6-3
J: TRBJ1-2
CDR3: CASSSRTVANYGYTF

V: TRBV10-3
J: TRBJ2-3
CDR3: CAIGEFTDTQYF

V: TRBV5-1
J: TRBJ1-1
CDR3: CASSLEGVGAGVTEAFF

V: TRBV12-3/TRBV12-4
J: TRBJ2-7
CDR3: CASSPIGGRAHEQYF

V: TRBV6-6
J: TRBJ2-3
CDR3: CASSSTQGGSADTQYF

V: TRBV9
J: TRBJ2-2
CDR3: CASSLSTGNTGELFF

V: TRBV28
J: TRBJ2-7
CDR3: CATAEWAVNEQYF

V: TRBV19
J: TRBJ2-3
CDR3: CASSIASTGGSTDTQYF